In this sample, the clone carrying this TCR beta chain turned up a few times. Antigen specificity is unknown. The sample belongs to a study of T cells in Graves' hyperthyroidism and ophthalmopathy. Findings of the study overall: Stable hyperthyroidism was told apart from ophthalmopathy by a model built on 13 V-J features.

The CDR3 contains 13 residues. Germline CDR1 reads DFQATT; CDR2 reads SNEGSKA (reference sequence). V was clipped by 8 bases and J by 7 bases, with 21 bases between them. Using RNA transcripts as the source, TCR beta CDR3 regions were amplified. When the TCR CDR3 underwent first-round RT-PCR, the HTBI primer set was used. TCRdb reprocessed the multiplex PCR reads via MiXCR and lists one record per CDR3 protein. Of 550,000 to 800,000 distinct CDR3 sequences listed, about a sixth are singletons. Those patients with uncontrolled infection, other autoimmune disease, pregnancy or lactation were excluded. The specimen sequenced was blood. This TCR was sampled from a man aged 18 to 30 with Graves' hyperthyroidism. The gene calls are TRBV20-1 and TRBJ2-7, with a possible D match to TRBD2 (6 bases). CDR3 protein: CSLGRAGKDEQYF. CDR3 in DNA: TGCAGTTTGGGTCGGGCGGGAAAGGATGAGCAGTACTTC.